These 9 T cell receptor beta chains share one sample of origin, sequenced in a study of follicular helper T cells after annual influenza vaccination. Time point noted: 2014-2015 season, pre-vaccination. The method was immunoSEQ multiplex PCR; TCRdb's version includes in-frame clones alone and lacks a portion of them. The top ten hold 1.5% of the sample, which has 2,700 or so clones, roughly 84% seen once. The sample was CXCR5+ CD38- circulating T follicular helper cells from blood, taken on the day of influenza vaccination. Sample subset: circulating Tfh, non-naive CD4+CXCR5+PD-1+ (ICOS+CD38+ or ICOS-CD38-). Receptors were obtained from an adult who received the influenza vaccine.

The CDR3 is CASSLAGTPTNNSPLHF. The CDR3 nucleotides read TGTGCCAGCAGCTTAGCGGGGACGCCGACTAATAATTCACCCCTCCACTTT. The chain links TRBV7-9 to TRBJ1-6, with D maybe TRBD1 (5 bases). The CDR3 loop spans 17 amino acids. Germline CDR1 is SEHNR and CDR2 is FQNEAQ (reference sequence). V was clipped by 0 bases and J by 5 bases, with 14 bases between them.

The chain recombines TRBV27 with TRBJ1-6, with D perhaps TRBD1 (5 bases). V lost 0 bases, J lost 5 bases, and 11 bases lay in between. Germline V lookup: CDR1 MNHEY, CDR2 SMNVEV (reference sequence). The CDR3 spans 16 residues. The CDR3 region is CASSLSPGRNNSPLHF. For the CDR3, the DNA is TGTGCCAGCAGTTTATCCCCGGGACGCAATAATTCACCCCTCCACTTT.

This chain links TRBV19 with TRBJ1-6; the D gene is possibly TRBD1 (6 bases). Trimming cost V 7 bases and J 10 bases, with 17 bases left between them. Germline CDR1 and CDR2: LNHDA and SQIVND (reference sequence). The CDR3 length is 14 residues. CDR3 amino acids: CASKGNRVDSPLHF. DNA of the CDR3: TGTGCCAGTAAAGGAAACAGGGTAGACTCACCCCTCCACTTT.

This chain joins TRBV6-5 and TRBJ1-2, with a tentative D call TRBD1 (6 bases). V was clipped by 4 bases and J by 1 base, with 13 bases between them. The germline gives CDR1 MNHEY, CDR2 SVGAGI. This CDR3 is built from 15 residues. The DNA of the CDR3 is TGTGCCAGCAGTTCCCCAGGGGCCCATAACTATGGCTACACCTTC. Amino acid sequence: CASSSPGAHNYGYTF.

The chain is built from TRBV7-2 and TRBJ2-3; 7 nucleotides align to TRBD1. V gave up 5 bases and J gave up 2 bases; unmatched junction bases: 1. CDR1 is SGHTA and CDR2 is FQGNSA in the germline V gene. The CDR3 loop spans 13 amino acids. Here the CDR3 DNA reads TGTGCCAGCAGCGGGACAGACACAGATACGCAGTATTTT. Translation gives CASSGTDTDTQYF.

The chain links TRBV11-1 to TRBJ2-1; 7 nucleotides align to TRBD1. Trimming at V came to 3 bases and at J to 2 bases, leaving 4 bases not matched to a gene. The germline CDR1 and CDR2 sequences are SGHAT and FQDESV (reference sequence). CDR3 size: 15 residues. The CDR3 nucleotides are TGTGCCAGCAGCTTCACGGGGACAGCCTACAATGAGCAGTTCTTC. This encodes CASSFTGTAYNEQFF.

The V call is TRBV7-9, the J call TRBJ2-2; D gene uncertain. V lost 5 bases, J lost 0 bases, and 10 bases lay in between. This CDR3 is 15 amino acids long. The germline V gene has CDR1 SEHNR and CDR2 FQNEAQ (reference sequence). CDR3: CASSLIASNTGELFF. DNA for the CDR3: TGTGCCAGCAGCCTTATCGCATCGAACACCGGGGAGCTGTTTTTT.

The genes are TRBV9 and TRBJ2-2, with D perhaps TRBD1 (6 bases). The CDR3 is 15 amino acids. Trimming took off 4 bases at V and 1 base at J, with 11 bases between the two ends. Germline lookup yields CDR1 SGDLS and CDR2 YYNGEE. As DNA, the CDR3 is TGTGCCAGCAGCCCCAGGGGACGGAACACCGGGGAGCTGTTTTTT. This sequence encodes CASSPRGRNTGELFF. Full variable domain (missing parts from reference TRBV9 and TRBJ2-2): DSGVTQTPKHLITATGQRVTLRCSPRSGDLSVYWYQQSLDQGLQFLIQYYNGEERAKGNILERFSAQQFPDLHSELNLSSLELGDSALYFCASSPRGRNTGELFFGEGSRLTVL.

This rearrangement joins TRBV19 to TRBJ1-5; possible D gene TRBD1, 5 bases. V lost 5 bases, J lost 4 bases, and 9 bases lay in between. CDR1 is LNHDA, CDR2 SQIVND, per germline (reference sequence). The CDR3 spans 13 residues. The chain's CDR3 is CASSSGPNQPQHF. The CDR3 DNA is TGTGCCAGTAGTTCGGGGCCGAATCAGCCCCAGCATTTT. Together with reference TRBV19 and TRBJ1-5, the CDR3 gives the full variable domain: DGGITQSPKYLFRKEGQNVTLSCEQNLNHDAMYWYRQDPGQGLRLIYYSQIVNDFQKGDIAEGYSVSREKKESFPLTVTSAQKNPTAFYLCASSSGPNQPQHFGDGTRLSIL.